These 22 T cell receptor beta chains were sequenced from one sample in a study of sequential checkpoint blockade in melanoma (dated by TCRdb to between 2019 and 2020). Receptors were amplified or captured by the immunoSEQ multiplex PCR assay. This immuneACCESS table, as held by TCRdb, lists in-frame sequences with V and J called but not all clones. Of the missing ones, under half trace to an unresolved V gene in checked studies; the others have no known cause. The sample records just over 9,000 clones, about 63% of which are singletons. Roughly 40% of the sample lies in the top ten. The meaning of the sample's treatment or condition label: randomized to nivolumab then ipilimumab (arm A) or the reverse (arm B). This specimen was CD8+ T cells sorted from blood (inferred from file names), taken from a patient given nivolumab and ipilimumab in sequence. The receptors shown here come from a human donor with melanoma.

The chain employs TRBV7-2 and TRBJ1-2, with D perhaps matching TRBD1 (6 bases). The V end was cut by 1 base, the J end by 4 bases, with 22 bases between. Germline loops: CDR1 SGHTA, CDR2 FQGNSA. This CDR3 comprises 18 residues. CDR3 DNA sequence: TGTGCCAGCAGCTTAGGAGTAGGGACAACCACCCATTCCTATGGCTACACCTTC. Translation gives CASSLGVGTTTHSYGYTF.

The chain combines TRBV11-2 with TRBJ2-3, with TRBD2 identical over 10 bases. Germline V CDR1 and CDR2: SGHAT, FQNNGV. This CDR3 region has 15 residues. Germline trimming cut 6 bases from V and 1 base from J; bases unmatched to any gene: 4. CDR3 sequence (DNA): TGTGCCAGCAGAATCGGGACTAGCGGCACAGATACGCAGTATTTT. Protein sequence: CASRIGTSGTDTQYF. Together with reference TRBV11-2 and TRBJ2-3, the CDR3 gives the full variable domain: EAGVAQSPRYKIIEKRQSVAFWCNPISGHATLYWYQQILGQGPKLLIQFQNNGVVDDSQLPKDRFSAERLKGVDSTLKIQPAKLEDSAVYLCASRIGTSGTDTQYFGPGTRLTVL.

This clone showed up just a few times. The chain uses TRBV19 and TRBJ2-7; TRBD1 matches at 9 bases. V lost 3 bases to trimming and J lost 5 bases; unmatched junction nucleotides: 8. Germline CDR1 is LNHDA and CDR2 is SQIVND (reference sequence). CDR3 size: 15 residues. The CDR3 DNA follows: TGTGCCAGTAGTATCGGGACAGGGTTTCGCCACGAGCAGTACTTC. Translation: CASSIGTGFRHEQYF.

The chain employs TRBV29-1 and TRBJ2-1; D is ambiguous. The CDR3 has 14 amino acids. CDR1 and CDR2 from the germline V gene are SQVTM and ANQGSEA. V was trimmed by 6 bases and J by 4 bases, leaving 16 bases between them. The CDR3 DNA follows: TGCAGCGTCGAGCCCGGGTCGGAGTACAATGAGCAGTTCTTC. Its protein is CSVEPGSEYNEQFF.

The chain joins TRBV6-1 to TRBJ2-5, with 9 bases that match TRBD2. CDR3 length: 14 amino acids. V trimming: 4 bases; J trimming: 7 bases; junction bases outside the gene matches: 7. Looked up from germline, CDR1 is MNHNS and CDR2 is SASEGT. DNA for the CDR3: TGTGCCAGCAGTGTGCCTCAAGCGGGGGGGACCCAGTACTTC. Its protein product is CASSVPQAGGTQYF.

The V gene is TRBV7-6, the J gene TRBJ2-1; 14 nucleotides agree with TRBD2. V trimming: 6 bases; J trimming: 8 bases; junction bases outside the gene matches: 3. The CDR3 is 14 residues long. In germline, CDR1 is SGHVS, CDR2 FNYEAQ. Here the CDR3 DNA reads TGTGCCAGCAGGACTAGCGGGGGGGCCCATGAGCAGTTCTTC. It is translated as CASRTSGGAHEQFF.

CDR3 DNA: TGTGCCAGCAGCTTAGTCTTCGGGACAGGAGGGTCCTACAATGAGCAGTTCTTC. Its protein product is CASSLVFGTGGSYNEQFF. This chain uses TRBV7-1 with TRBJ2-1; 8 bases agree with TRBD1. TRBV7-1 counts as an open reading frame of uncertain function. The CDR3 length is 18 residues. J lost 1 base, V lost 4 bases, and 12 bases had no gene match.

V is TRBV9 and J is TRBJ2-2, with TRBD2 identical over 7 bases. CDR1 SGDLS and CDR2 YYNGEE come from the germline V gene. Germline trimming cut 6 bases from V and 3 bases from J; bases unmatched to any gene: 5. CDR3 length equals 14 residues. Here the CDR3 DNA reads TGTGCCAGCAAGGGAGGGGTGGACACCGGGGAGCTGTTTTTT. Protein: CASKGGVDTGELFF. Together with reference TRBV9 and TRBJ2-2, the CDR3 gives the full variable domain: DSGVTQTPKHLITATGQRVTLRCSPRSGDLSVYWYQQSLDQGLQFLIQYYNGEERAKGNILERFSAQQFPDLHSELNLSSLELGDSALYFCASKGGVDTGELFFGEGSRLTVL.

This clone showed up just once. The chain joins TRBV4-1 to TRBJ2-7, with 7 nucleotides matching TRBD1. The CDR3 spans 16 residues. Losses at the gene ends were 6 bases for V and 4 bases for J; bases not matched to a gene: 15. From germline, CDR1 is MGHRA and CDR2 YSYEKL. Here the CDR3 DNA reads TGCGCCAGCAGGCCGTCAACCAAGGGACAGCATTACGAGCAGTACTTC. Encoded protein: CASRPSTKGQHYEQYF.

J is TRBJ1-2 and V is TRBV6-1, with TRBD1 identical over 9 bases. V lost 8 bases, J lost 6 bases, and 7 bases stayed unmatched. CDR1 and CDR2 from the germline V gene are MNHNS and SASEGT. The CDR3 is 13 amino acids. The CDR3 sequence: CASSDRGGNGYTF. Written as DNA, the CDR3 is TGTGCCAGCTCGGACAGGGGAGGGAATGGCTACACCTTC.

V usage is TRBV7-7 and J usage is TRBJ2-1, with TRBD2 identical over 7 bases. The junction had 6 bases not matched to a gene; V was cut back by 5 bases and J by 5 bases. Germline V gene data show CDR1 as SSHAT and CDR2 as FNYEAQ (reference sequence). There are 14 residues in the CDR3. In nucleotides, the CDR3 is TGTGCCAGCAGCCCCCTAGCGGAGGACAATGAGCAGTTCTTC. Protein sequence: CASSPLAEDNEQFF.

The chain joins TRBV6-1 to TRBJ1-2; 7 bases are shared with TRBD1. J gave up 0 bases and V 3 bases, and 4 bases lay outside the gene matches. Germline V lookup: CDR1 MNHNS, CDR2 SASEGT. The CDR3 has 15 amino acids. As DNA, the CDR3 is TGTGCCAGCAGTGAGAAGGGGGCGCCTAACTATGGCTACACCTTC. It is translated as CASSEKGAPNYGYTF.

The chain carries TRBV5-1 and TRBJ1-1; D unclear. Germline V gene sequence: CDR1 SGHRS, CDR2 YFSETQ. V was clipped by 4 bases and J by 2 bases, with 9 bases between them. The CDR3 spans 13 residues. The CDR3 is CASSERSNTEAFF. CDR3 sequence (DNA): TGCGCCAGCAGCGAGAGGTCTAACACTGAAGCTTTCTTT.

This clone is a singleton in its sample. The chain links TRBV5-4 to TRBJ2-3; 10 nucleotides line up with TRBD1. Per germline, CDR1 SGHNT and CDR2 YYREEE (reference sequence). The junction had 6 bases not matched to a gene; V was cut back by 4 bases and J by 13 bases. The CDR3 contains 12 residues. The CDR3 bases are TGTGCCAGCAGCACCGGGACAGGGGAAGAGTATTTT. Translation gives CASSTGTGEEYF.

This clone was observed a handful of times. V usage is TRBV4-2 and J usage is TRBJ1-3, with a weak D call TRBD1 (6 bases). V was cut by 2 bases and J by 3 bases, with 11 bases left in between. The CDR3 spans 15 residues. Per the germline V gene, CDR1 is LGHNA and CDR2 is YNFKEQ. The CDR3 here is CASSQSGTHGNTIYF. The CDR3 DNA reads as TGTGCCAGCAGCCAATCGGGGACACATGGAAACACCATATATTTT.

This chain uses TRBV2 with TRBJ2-2; 13 nucleotides match TRBD2. The J segment lost 1 base and the V segment lost 8 bases, leaving 7 bases of the junction unmatched. Germline V gives CDR1 SNHLY, CDR2 FYNNEI. CDR3 length: 17 amino acids. The CDR3 coding sequence is TGTGCCAGCGCTGCCGGGACTAGCGGGGAGAACACCGGGGAGCTGTTTTTT. It translates to CASAAGTSGENTGELFF.

The chain couples TRBV27 to TRBJ1-2; 7 bases agree with TRBD1. CDR3 length: 15 residues. Germline CDR1 and CDR2: MNHEY and SMNVEV (reference sequence). The V gene end was trimmed by 5 bases and the J gene end by 5 bases; junction bases not matched to a gene: 11. The chain's CDR3 is CASSPGTDYLYGYTF. The CDR3 nucleotides are TGTGCCAGCAGTCCGGGGACAGATTATTTATATGGCTACACCTTC.

The genes are TRBV6-5 and TRBJ2-3, with 9 bases lining up with TRBD2. Germline V lookup: CDR1 MNHEY, CDR2 SVGAGI. This CDR3 has 15 residues. V gave up 5 bases and J gave up 3 bases; unmatched junction bases: 6. CDR3 DNA sequence: TGTGCCAGCAGTCCTCTAGCGGGGAGGACAGATACGCAGTATTTT. Residues: CASSPLAGRTDTQYF.

The V gene is TRBV6-5, the J gene TRBJ2-5, with D possibly TRBD2 on 5 matching bases. Germline assignment: CDR1 MNHEY and CDR2 SVGAGI. This CDR3 is 14 amino acids long. Between the trimmed V and J ends, which lost 10 bases and 1 base, there was a span of 16 bases. CDR3 loop: CATSLLGSQETQYF. CDR3 coding DNA: TGTGCCACCTCCTTGTTAGGGAGCCAAGAGACCCAGTACTTC.

The rearrangement links TRBV30 to TRBJ2-2; 7 nucleotides align to TRBD1. The V gene's germline CDR1 is GTSNPN and CDR2 SVGIG (reference sequence). The CDR3 sequence is 16 residues long. J was trimmed by 2 bases and V by 3 bases; bases with no gene match: 9. The CDR3 DNA reads as TGTGCCTGGAGCTCCCTAGACAGGGATAACACCGGGGAGCTGTTTTTT. Amino acid sequence: CAWSSLDRDNTGELFF.

This clone was picked up one time. The chain has TRBV11-2 and TRBJ1-1; maybe TRBD1 (5 bases). There are 13 residues in the CDR3. Germline CDR1 reads SGHAT; CDR2 reads FQNNGV. Deletions cut 2 bases from V and 1 base from J, with 5 bases between. Here the CDR3 DNA reads TGTGCCAGCAGCTTACAGGGGAACACTGAAGCTTTCTTT. The encoded protein is CASSLQGNTEAFF.

V and J are TRBV6-6 and TRBJ1-1; no firm D call. This CDR3 contains 13 residues. Trimming took 5 bases from V and 4 from J, leaving 11 bases between them. Germline CDR1 MNHNY, CDR2 SVGAGI (reference sequence). The CDR3 sequence is CASSAGSFTEAFF. CDR3 DNA sequence: TGTGCCAGCAGTGCGGGGTCCTTCACTGAAGCTTTCTTT.